This is a list of T cell receptor beta chains from one sample in a study of blood T cell repertoires in COVID-19. TCRdb keeps only in-frame clones here, not all; method: immunoSEQ multiplex PCR. This sample has 220,000 or so clones, with about four fifths found just once. The material sequenced was peripheral blood. The receptors were gathered from a woman in her 30s who had recovered from COVID-19. Both conserved end residues are part of each CDR3. A D gene is named only where the DNA matches it firmly. A row's size may be missing; if present it is once, few, many or a size class.

CDR3 length,clone size,V gene,J gene,D gene,CDR3 protein,CDR3 DNA
16,.,TRBV19,TRBJ2-2,.,CASSPGSGSNTGELFF,TGTGCCAGTAGTCCTGGGTCGGGTTCGAACACCGGGGAGCTGTTTTTT
16,.,TRBV19,TRBJ2-2,.,CASSQQGGWDTGELFF,TGTGCCAGTAGTCAACAGGGAGGGTGGGACACCGGGGAGCTGTTTTTT
16,.,TRBV6-5,TRBJ1-2,TRBD1,CASSYILGTGAYGYTF,TGTGCCAGCAGTTATATCCTCGGGACAGGGGCCTATGGCTACACCTTC
15,once,TRBV6-5,TRBJ2-7,.,CASSPPGRASYEQYF,TGTGCCAGCAGTCCCCCGGGCAGGGCGTCCTACGAGCAGTACTTC
14,.,TRBV19,TRBJ2-7,TRBD1,CASSIGTGAYEQYF,TGTGCCAGTAGTATAGGGACAGGAGCCTACGAGCAGTACTTC
14,.,TRBV28,TRBJ1-5,.,CASITTADNQPQHF,TGTGCCAGCATTACGACAGCAGACAATCAGCCCCAGCATTTT
13,.,TRBV4-1,TRBJ1-6,.,CASSPFPPGPLHF,TGCGCCAGCAGCCCGTTCCCCCCGGGACCCCTCCACTTT
13,.,TRBV5-1,TRBJ1-1,.,CASSLGGNAEAFF,TGCGCCAGCAGCTTGGGAGGGAACGCTGAAGCTTTCTTT
13,.,TRBV6-5,TRBJ1-5,TRBD1,CASSTTGDQPQHF,TGTGCCAGCAGTACAACAGGGGATCAGCCCCAGCATTTT
16,.,TRBV7-3,TRBJ2-2,TRBD2,CASSSSGRANTGELFF,TGTGCCAGCAGTTCCAGCGGGAGGGCGAACACCGGGGAGCTGTTTTTT
12,.,TRBV18,TRBJ2-1,.,CASSPRHNEQFF,TGTGCCAGCTCACCGCGTCACAATGAGCAGTTCTTC
15,.,TRBV2,TRBJ1-5,.,CASSELGGSNQPQHF,TGTGCCAGCAGTGAACTAGGAGGGAGCAATCAGCCCCAGCATTTT
14,.,TRBV2,TRBJ1-2,TRBD1,CASRGVQGDYGYTF,TGTGCCAGCAGGGGAGTTCAGGGGGACTATGGCTACACCTTC
14,.,TRBV10-3,TRBJ1-1,TRBD1,CAINRGQGNTEAFF,TGTGCCATCAATAGGGGACAGGGGAACACTGAAGCTTTCTTT
15,.,TRBV6-5,TRBJ2-1,TRBD2,CASSLLAGRFNEQFF,TGTGCCAGCAGTTTACTAGCGGGCCGTTTCAATGAGCAGTTCTTC
18,once,TRBV9,TRBJ2-2,TRBD1,CASSADRLGQTDTGELFF,TGTGCCAGCAGCGCGGACCGTTTGGGACAGACAGACACCGGGGAGCTGTTTTTT
13,.,TRBV10-1,TRBJ1-2,TRBD1,CASSGTGRYGYTF,TGCGCCAGCAGCGGGACAGGGCGCTATGGCTACACCTTC
16,.,TRBV4-1,TRBJ2-3,.,CASSQITKRSPDTQYF,TGCGCCAGCAGCCAAATCACAAAGAGGTCCCCAGATACGCAGTATTTT
15,once,TRBV18,TRBJ2-7,TRBD2,CASSPRNSGSVEQYF,TGTGCCAGCTCACCACGGAATAGCGGGAGTGTCGAGCAGTACTTC
14,.,TRBV18,TRBJ1-6,.,CASSPPGRGSPLHF,TGTGCCAGCTCACCACCGGGTAGGGGCTCACCCCTCCACTTT